The sequence of this T cell receptor beta chain was determined in a study of T cell responses to AZD1222 COVID-19 vaccine. Overall study: Recipients boosted at about 4 weeks or about 12 weeks are pooled. Study-wide findings and caveats: Sampling that yielded the repertoires occurred only after the peak T cell response. Nearly half of spike-specific TCRs reportedly target variant regions that are unmutated in the B.1.351 and B.1.1.7 variants. CD4 TCRs linked to vaccination spanned spike, dominating at 160-218 and 743-854.

CDR3 length: 11 amino acids. The V gene's germline CDR1 is LGHDT and CDR2 YNNKEL (reference sequence). Trimming left V 8 bases short and J 8 bases short, with 13 bases between. About this clone: Its antigen is not identified.

The repertoire was sequenced with immunoSEQ multiplex PCR; TCRdb's copy has only in-frame clones and lacks some. In the table there are roughly 130,000 clones, around 90% of which are singletons. The gene calls are TRBV3-1 (or the pseudogene TRBV3-2) and TRBJ2-7; a weak D match, TRBD1 (5 bases). Sample: peripheral blood, taken on day 0 of AZD1222 vaccination. This receptor was identified in an adult in good health. DNA of the CDR3: TGTGCCAGCGGCACAGGAAGTCAGCAGTACTTC. This codes for CASGTGSQQYF.